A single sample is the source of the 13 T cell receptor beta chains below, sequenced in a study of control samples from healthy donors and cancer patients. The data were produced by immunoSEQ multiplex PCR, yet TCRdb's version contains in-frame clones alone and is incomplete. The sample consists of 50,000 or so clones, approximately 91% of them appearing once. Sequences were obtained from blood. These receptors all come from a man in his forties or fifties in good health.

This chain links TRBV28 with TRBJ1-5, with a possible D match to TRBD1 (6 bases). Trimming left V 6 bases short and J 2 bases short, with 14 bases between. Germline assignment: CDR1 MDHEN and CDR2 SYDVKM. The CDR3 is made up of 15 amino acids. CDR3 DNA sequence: TGTGCCAGCAGCCCCAGGGGCGCAGGCAATCAGCCCCAGCATTTT. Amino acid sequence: CASSPRGAGNQPQHF.

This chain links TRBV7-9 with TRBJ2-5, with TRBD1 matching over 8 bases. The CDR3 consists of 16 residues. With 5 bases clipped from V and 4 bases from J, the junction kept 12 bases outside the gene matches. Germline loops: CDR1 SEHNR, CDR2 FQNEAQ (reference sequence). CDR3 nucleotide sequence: TGTGCCAGCAGCCCGTACGGACAGGGACAAGGAGAGACCCAGTACTTC. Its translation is CASSPYGQGQGETQYF.

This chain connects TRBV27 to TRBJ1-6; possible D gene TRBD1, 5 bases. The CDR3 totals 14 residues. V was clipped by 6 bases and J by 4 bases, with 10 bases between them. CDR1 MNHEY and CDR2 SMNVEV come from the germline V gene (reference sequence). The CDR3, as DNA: TGTGCCAGCAGCACGACAGATTATAATTCACCCCTCCACTTT. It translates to CASSTTDYNSPLHF.

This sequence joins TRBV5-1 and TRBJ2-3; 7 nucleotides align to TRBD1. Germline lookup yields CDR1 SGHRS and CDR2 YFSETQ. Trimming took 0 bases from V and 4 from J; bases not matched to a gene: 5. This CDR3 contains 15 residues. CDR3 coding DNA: TGCGCCAGCAGCTTGGGACAGGGACCTTCAGATACGCAGTATTTT. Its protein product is CASSLGQGPSDTQYF.

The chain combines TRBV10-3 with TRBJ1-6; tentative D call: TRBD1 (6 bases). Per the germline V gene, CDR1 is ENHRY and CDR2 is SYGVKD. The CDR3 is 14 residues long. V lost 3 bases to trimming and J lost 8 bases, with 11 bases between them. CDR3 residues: CAISEGTGYSPLHF. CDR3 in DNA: TGTGCCATCAGTGAAGGTACAGGGTATTCACCCCTCCACTTT.

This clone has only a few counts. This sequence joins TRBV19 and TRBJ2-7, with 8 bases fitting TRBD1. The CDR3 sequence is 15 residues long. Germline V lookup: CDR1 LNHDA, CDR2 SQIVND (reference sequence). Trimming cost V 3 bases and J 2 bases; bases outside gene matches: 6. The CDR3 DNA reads TGTGCCAGTAGTATGTCTTGGGACAGGCCCTACGAGCAGTACTTC. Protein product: CASSMSWDRPYEQYF.

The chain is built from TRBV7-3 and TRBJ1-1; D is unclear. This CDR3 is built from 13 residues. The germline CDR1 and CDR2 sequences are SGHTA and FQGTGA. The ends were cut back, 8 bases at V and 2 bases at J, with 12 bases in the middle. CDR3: CASRLATNTEAFF. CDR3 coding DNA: TGTGCCAGCCGTTTGGCTACTAACACTGAAGCTTTCTTT.

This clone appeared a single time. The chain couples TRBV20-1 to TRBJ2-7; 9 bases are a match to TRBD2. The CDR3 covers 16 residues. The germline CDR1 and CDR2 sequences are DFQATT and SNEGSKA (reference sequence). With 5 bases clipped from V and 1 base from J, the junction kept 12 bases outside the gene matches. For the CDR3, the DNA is TGCAGTGCTCGTGCTGTATCTAGCGGGAATTCCTACGAGCAGTACTTC. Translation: CSARAVSSGNSYEQYF.

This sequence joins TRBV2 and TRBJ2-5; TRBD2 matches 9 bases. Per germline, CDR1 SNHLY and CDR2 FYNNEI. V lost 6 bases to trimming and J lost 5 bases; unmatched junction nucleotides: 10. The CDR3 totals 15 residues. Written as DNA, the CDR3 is TGTGCCAGCAGGCCTATAGCGGGAGAATGGGAGACCCAGTACTTC. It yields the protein CASRPIAGEWETQYF.

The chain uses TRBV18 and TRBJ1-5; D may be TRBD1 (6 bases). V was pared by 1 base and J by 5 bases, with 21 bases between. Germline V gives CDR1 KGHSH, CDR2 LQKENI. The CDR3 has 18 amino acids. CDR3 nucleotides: TGTGCCAGCTCACCACGGCCAGGGAGGGGGGGCACGGATCAGCCCCAGCATTTT. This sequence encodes CASSPRPGRGGTDQPQHF.

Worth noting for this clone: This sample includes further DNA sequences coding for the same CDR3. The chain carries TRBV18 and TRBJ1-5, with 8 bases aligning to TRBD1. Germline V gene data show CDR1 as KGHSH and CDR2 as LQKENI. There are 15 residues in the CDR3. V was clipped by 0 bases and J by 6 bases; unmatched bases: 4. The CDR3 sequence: CASSPPGQGGQPQHF. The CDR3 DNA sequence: TGTGCCAGCTCACCACCCGGACAGGGAGGTCAGCCCCAGCATTTT.

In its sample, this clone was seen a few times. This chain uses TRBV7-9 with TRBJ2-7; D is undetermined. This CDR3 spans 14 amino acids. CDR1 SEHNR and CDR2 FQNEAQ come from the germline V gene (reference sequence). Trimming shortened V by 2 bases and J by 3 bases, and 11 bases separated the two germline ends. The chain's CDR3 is CASSLNLGVYEQYF. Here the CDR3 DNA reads TGTGCCAGCAGCTTAAATCTCGGCGTCTACGAGCAGTACTTC.

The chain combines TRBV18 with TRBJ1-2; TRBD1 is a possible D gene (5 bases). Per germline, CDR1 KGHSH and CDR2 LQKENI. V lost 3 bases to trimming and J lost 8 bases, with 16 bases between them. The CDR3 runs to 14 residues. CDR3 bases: TGTGCCAGCTCACCTCCGGGACGCCTGTCAGGCTACACCTTC. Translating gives CASSPPGRLSGYTF. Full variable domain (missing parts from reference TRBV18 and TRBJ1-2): NAGVMQNPRHLVRRRGQEARLRCSPMKGHSHVYWYRQLPEEGLKFMVYLQKENIIDESGMPKERFSAEFPKEGPSILRIQQVVRGDSAAYFCASSPPGRLSGYTFGSGTRLTVV.